A single TCR beta chain is shown here with its context. Primers targeting TRAV and TRBV primed first-strand cDNA, covering alpha and beta chains. TCR amplification ran approximately 22 PCR cycles using constant-region and V-primer adapter primers. TCRdb recomputed calls from the reads with MiXCR, one row per CDR3 protein. Here the sample spans 13,000 to 15,000 distinct CDR3 sequences, 40% to 60% being singletons. These data come from a study of low-dose radiotherapy and immunotherapy resistance in tumors. Study information: For Cohort 1, fractions of 0.5 Gy were given every 2 weeks, reaching 6.5 Gy overall. The regimen for patients comprised intravenous nivolumab 240 mg every two weeks plus intravenous ipilimumab 1 mg/kg every six weeks.

CDR3 length equals 13 residues. V shed 5 bases and J 2 bases; nucleotides not matched to a gene: 1. Germline V CDR1 and CDR2: MNHNS, SASEGT. The donors, trial participants, received nivolumab, ipilimumab, aspirin, low-dose cyclophosphamide and low-dose radiotherapy. This clonotype originated in a human donor with advanced metastatic prostate, ovarian, gallbladder or colorectal cancer (not recorded which). This table probably holds off-target reads from a library built for another chain. The chain carries TRBV6-1 and TRBJ2-5; 8 nucleotides agree with TRBD1. CDR3 sequence reads: CASSWTGQETQYF. The DNA of the CDR3 is TGTGCCAGCAGTTGGACAGGGCAAGAGACCCAGTACTTC.